Listed below are T cell receptor beta chains from one sample, sequenced in a study of blood T cell repertoires in COVID-19. The table came from immunoSEQ multiplex PCR; TCRdb's copy has only in-frame clones and leaves some out. The sample shows 200,000 to 250,000 clones, almost 85% of them seen only once. The source material was peripheral blood. The receptors here all came from a woman older than 75 with acute or convalescent COVID-19. The conserved cysteine and the conserved F or W are not part of the CDR3 here. Each record gives: J gene, V gene, CDR3 protein.

TRBJ2-3,TRBV3-1/TRBV3-2,ASSLSGTGTDTQY
TRBJ1-5,TRBV12-3/TRBV12-4,ASASQHKPQH
TRBJ1-4,TRBV4-2,ASSHTGTENEKLF
TRBJ2-3,TRBV19,ASRAHLDTDTQY
TRBJ1-2,TRBV2,ASRILAGGDGYT
TRBJ2-7,TRBV5-6,ASSSVGGSSYEQY
TRBJ1-2,TRBV11-2,ASSLAGDYT
TRBJ2-7,TRBV19,ASSIRLADSYEQY
TRBJ2-2,TRBV4-3,ASSQTKLRGRTGELF
TRBJ2-1,TRBV5-4,ASSLELAGGSYNEQF
TRBJ2-2,TRBV7-9,ASSPRGLADTGELF
TRBJ2-5,TRBV2,ASSEVVTAKETQY
TRBJ2-1,TRBV6-5,ASSYPNNNEQF
TRBJ1-1,TRBV14,ASSQYAGTGRAEAF
TRBJ2-1,TRBV7-9,ASSSSGGALNEQF
TRBJ1-4,TRBV27,ASSRSGVGEKLF
TRBJ2-7,TRBV6-2/TRBV6-3,ASSYSHSSYEQY
TRBJ1-1,TRBV15,ATSRDLRNTEAF
TRBJ2-7,TRBV20-1,SANLLYEQY
TRBJ2-7,TRBV7-6,ASSFTDNNYEQY
TRBJ2-5,TRBV7-9,ASLSDKGQETQY
TRBJ2-3,TRBV5-1,ASSLQTGVGSTDTQY
TRBJ2-1,TRBV24-1,ATRGTSGNNEQF
TRBJ1-5,TRBV4-1,ASSPGGDRRQH
TRBJ1-4,TRBV11-2,ASSLDRGNKKLF
TRBJ2-7,TRBV5-1,ASSPGTGGYEQY
TRBJ2-3,TRBV5-8,ASSLTGLATLSTDTQY
TRBJ1-4,TRBV24-1,ATSDSTGANEKLF
TRBJ2-1,TRBV5-1,ASSLDGSSNEQF
TRBJ2-7,TRBV7-2,ASSLGGPSYEQY
TRBJ1-1,TRBV29-1,SVDRGNTEAF
TRBJ2-2,TRBV7-3,ASSETGNTGELF
TRBJ1-1,TRBV9,ASSVGAGGAGTEAF
TRBJ1-2,TRBV27,ASSGGVDGYT
TRBJ1-3,TRBV15,ATSRGRDRGVTIY
TRBJ2-5,TRBV5-1,ASSLTGRAYQETQY
TRBJ2-7,TRBV11-2,ASSLASDYEQY
TRBJ2-7,TRBV7-9,ASSPWTGKSYEQY
TRBJ2-5,TRBV28,ASGQGIQETQY
TRBJ2-3,TRBV18,ASSPRDTSTDTQY
TRBJ1-5,TRBV28,ASSFPQGRQPQH
TRBJ2-1,TRBV4-3,ASSPGAEGEYYNEQF
TRBJ1-2,TRBV3-1/TRBV3-2,ASSQDQARGASYGYT
TRBJ2-1,TRBV7-3,ASSPGVSGYNEQF
TRBJ2-5,TRBV6-5,ASRYRGRETQY
TRBJ2-1,TRBV6-2/TRBV6-3,ASSFLLESSGRAYNEQF